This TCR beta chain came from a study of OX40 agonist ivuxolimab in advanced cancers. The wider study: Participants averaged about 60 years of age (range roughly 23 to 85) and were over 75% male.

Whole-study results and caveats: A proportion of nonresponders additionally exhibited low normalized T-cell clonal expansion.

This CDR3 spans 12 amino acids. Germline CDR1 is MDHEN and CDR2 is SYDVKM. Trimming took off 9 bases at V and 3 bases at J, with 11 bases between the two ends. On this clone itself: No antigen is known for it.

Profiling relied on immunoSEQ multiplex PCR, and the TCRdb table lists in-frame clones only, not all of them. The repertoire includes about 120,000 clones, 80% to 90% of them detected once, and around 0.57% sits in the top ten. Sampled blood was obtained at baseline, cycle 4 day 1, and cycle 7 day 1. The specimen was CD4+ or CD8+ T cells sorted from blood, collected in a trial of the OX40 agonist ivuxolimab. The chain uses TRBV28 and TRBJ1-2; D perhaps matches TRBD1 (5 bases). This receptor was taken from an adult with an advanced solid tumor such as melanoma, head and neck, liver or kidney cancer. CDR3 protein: CASQGGHYGYTF. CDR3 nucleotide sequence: TGTGCCAGTCAGGGAGGTCACTATGGCTACACCTTC.